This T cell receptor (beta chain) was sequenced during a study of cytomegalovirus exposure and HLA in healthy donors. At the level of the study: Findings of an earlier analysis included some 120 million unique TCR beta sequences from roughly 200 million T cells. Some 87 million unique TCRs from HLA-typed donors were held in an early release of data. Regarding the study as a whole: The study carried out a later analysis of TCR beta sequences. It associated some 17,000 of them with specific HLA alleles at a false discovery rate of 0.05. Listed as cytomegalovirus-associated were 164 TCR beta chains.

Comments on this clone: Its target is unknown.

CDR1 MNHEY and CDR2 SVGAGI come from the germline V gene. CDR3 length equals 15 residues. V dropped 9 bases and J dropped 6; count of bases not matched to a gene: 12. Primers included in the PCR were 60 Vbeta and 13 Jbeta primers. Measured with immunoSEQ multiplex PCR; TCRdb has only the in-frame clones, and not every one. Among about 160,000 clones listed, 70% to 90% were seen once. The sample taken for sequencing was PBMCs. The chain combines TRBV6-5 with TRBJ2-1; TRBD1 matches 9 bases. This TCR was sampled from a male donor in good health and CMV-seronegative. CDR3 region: CASFTPGQGFNEQFF. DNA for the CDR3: TGTGCCAGTTTTACCCCGGGACAGGGCTTCAATGAGCAGTTCTTC.